This TCR beta chain was sequenced in a study of molecular identifiers for immune sequencing clone quantification. Study-wide context: Four portions were sequenced after RNA from around 20,000 or 99,000 naive CD8 cells was split five ways in replicates. Study conclusions and caveats: A single cell's spiked Jurkat TCR RNA was reportedly detectable among roughly 1 million naive cells.

This clonotype was seen ten or more times. Its target is unknown. Bulk TCR libraries used previously described methods and listed TCR primers. TCRdb reprocessed the PCR reads via MiXCR and lists one record per CDR3 protein. The sample gives hundreds of thousands of distinct CDR3 sequences, 15% to 20% of which show up once; about 0.9% is in the top ten. Per germline, CDR1 LGHNA and CDR2 YNFKEQ. CDR3 size: 14 residues. V lost 0 bases and J lost 2, with 6 bases in between. Material: naive CD8+ T cells from blood, with Jurkat cell RNA spiked in. Subset specified: FACS-sorted CD8+CD4-CCR7+CD45RA+ naive T cells. The rearrangement links TRBV4-2 to TRBJ2-3; D gene ambiguous. The clonotype comes from a human donor in good health. Some libraries in this study had Jurkat cell RNA spiked in. The CDR3 sequence is CASSQDSLTDTQYF. CDR3 nucleotides: TGTGCCAGCAGCCAAGACAGCCTCACAGATACGCAGTATTTT.